The 22 T cell receptor beta chains given below trace back to one sample, sequenced in a study of cytomegalovirus exposure and HLA in healthy donors. Primers for the PCR totalled 60 Vbeta and 13 Jbeta. Profiling relied on immunoSEQ multiplex PCR, and the TCRdb table lists in-frame clones only, not all of them. The sample holds roughly 200,000 clones, over 70% seen once. The specimen sequenced was PBMCs. The receptor set was obtained from a woman aged 60-70 years in good health and CMV-seropositive.

V and J are TRBV6-5 and TRBJ1-3; no reliable D call. The CDR3 has 15 residues. Germline V gene lookup returns CDR1 MNHEY and CDR2 SVGAGI. Trimming cost V 6 bases and J 0 bases, with 12 bases left between them. The CDR3 DNA reads as TGTGCCAGCAGGGCCTCATGGCTCTCTGGAAACACCATATATTTT. Translated, it gives CASRASWLSGNTIYF.

CDR3 sequence: CAWSVEGGYGYTF. DNA for the CDR3: TGTGCCTGGAGTGTTGAGGGAGGCTATGGCTACACCTTC. V is TRBV30 and J is TRBJ1-2; D call uncertain. There are 13 residues in the CDR3. Germline-derived CDR1 and CDR2 are GTSNPN and SVGIG (reference sequence). V lost 0 bases to trimming and J lost 4 bases, with 9 bases between them.

The CDR3 here is CASSLYGDTQYF. The CDR3 DNA sequence: TGTGCCAGCAGCTTATACGGAGATACGCAGTATTTT. The rearrangement uses TRBV7-9 and TRBJ2-3; D remains ambiguous. Germline CDR1 and CDR2: SEHNR and FQNEAQ (reference sequence). CDR3 length equals 12 residues. V was clipped by 2 bases and J by 5 bases, with 5 bases between them.

This chain connects TRBV11-2 to TRBJ1-5; the D gene is possibly TRBD1 (5 bases). Trimming shortened V by 3 bases and J by 7 bases, and 10 bases separated the two germline ends. The V gene's germline CDR1 is SGHAT and CDR2 FQNNGV. The length of the CDR3 is 13 residues. The CDR3 loop reads CASSFSGMQPQHF. CDR3 DNA sequence: TGTGCCAGCAGCTTTTCAGGGATGCAGCCCCAGCATTTT.

The J gene is TRBJ1-6, the V gene TRBV6-6; 10 nucleotides align to TRBD1. The CDR3 covers 14 residues. Germline CDR1 MNHNY, CDR2 SVGAGI (reference sequence). V shed 7 bases and J 10 bases; nucleotides not matched to a gene: 7. The CDR3 DNA reads as TGTGCCAGCACCCTAGGACAGGGGGGCTCACCCCTCCACTTT. The encoded protein is CASTLGQGGSPLHF.

V usage is TRBV6-6 and J usage is TRBJ2-3; 11 bases align to TRBD1. Germline CDR1 MNHNY, CDR2 SVGAGI (reference sequence). Unmatched junction bases numbered 5, after V lost 6 bases and J lost 3 bases. This CDR3 spans 15 amino acids. CDR3 in DNA: TGTGCCAGCAGATGGACAGGGGGCGGGACAGATACGCAGTATTTT. Its protein product is CASRWTGGGTDTQYF.

J is TRBJ2-1 and V is TRBV5-1, with D unclear. V gave up 3 bases and J gave up 0 bases, with 7 bases separating them. Germline V gene sequence: CDR1 SGHRS, CDR2 YFSETQ. The CDR3 runs 14 residues. The CDR3 region is CASSSQSSYNEQFF. The CDR3, as DNA: TGCGCCAGCAGCTCACAGAGCTCCTACAATGAGCAGTTCTTC. The full variable domain, its missing parts supplied by reference TRBV5-1 and TRBJ2-1, is KAGVTQTPRYLIKTRGQQVTLSCSPISGHRSVSWYQQTPGQGLQFLFEYFSETQRNKGNFPGRFSGRQFSNSRSEMNVSTLELGDSALYLCASSSQSSYNEQFFGPGTRLTVL.

V and J are TRBV2 and TRBJ1-3; D is undetermined. Trimming took off 2 bases at V and 0 bases at J, with 17 bases between the two ends. Germline CDR1 and CDR2: SNHLY and FYNNEI. This CDR3 is built from 18 residues. The CDR3 region has the DNA TGTGCCAGCAGTGAATTTAGGAGGACGGGAGTCTCTGGAAACACCATATATTTT. This sequence encodes CASSEFRRTGVSGNTIYF. Based on the CDR3 plus reference TRBV2 and TRBJ1-3, the full variable domain is EPEVTQTPSHQVTQMGQEVILRCVPISNHLYFYWYRQILGQKVEFLVSFYNNEISEKSEIFDDQFSVERPDGSNFTLKIRSTKLEDSAMYFCASSEFRRTGVSGNTIYFGEGSWLTVV.

The chain has TRBV28 and TRBJ2-7; D might be TRBD2 (6 bases). Per the germline V gene, CDR1 is MDHEN and CDR2 is SYDVKM. The CDR3 runs 10 residues. V lost 8 bases and J 7 bases, leaving 9 bases between the germline ends. The CDR3 nucleotides are TGTGCCAGCGGCCGGGGGGAGCAGTACTTC. It is translated as CASGRGEQYF.

This chain links TRBV5-1 with TRBJ1-3; unclear D gene. V lost 0 bases and J 0 bases, leaving 7 bases between the germline ends. This CDR3 is 15 amino acids long. CDR1 SGHRS and CDR2 YFSETQ come from the germline V gene. Here the CDR3 DNA reads TGCGCCAGCAGCTTGGGGGCAGCCTCTGGAAACACCATATATTTT. It encodes CASSLGAASGNTIYF.

This clone has just a few counts. This chain links TRBV6-1 with TRBJ2-3; D perhaps matches TRBD1 (5 bases). CDR1 is MNHNS and CDR2 is SASEGT in the germline V gene. Trimming removed 2 bases at V and 0 bases at J, with 12 bases between. The CDR3 length is 16 residues. In DNA, the CDR3 is TGTGCCAGCAGTGAACTGAGACAGCGAAGCACAGATACGCAGTATTTT. It yields the protein CASSELRQRSTDTQYF.

This chain connects TRBV19 to TRBJ2-6; 7 nucleotides line up with TRBD1. The CDR3 has 19 residues. Trimming removed 7 bases from V and 1 base from J; junction bases left unmatched: 16. Germline CDR1 and CDR2: LNHDA and SQIVND (reference sequence). The CDR3 DNA follows: TGTGCCAGTACCAACCTCCGGGACAGTATAATTTCTGGGGCCAACGTCCTGACTTTC. This encodes CASTNLRDSIISGANVLTF.

Comment on this clone: The same CDR3 arises from other DNA sequences in this sample as well. V is TRBV7-3 and J is TRBJ2-2; weak D call: TRBD1 (6 bases). The germline gives CDR1 SGHTA, CDR2 FQGTGA. The V end lost 3 bases, the J end lost 3 bases, and 11 bases lay between the germline ends. CDR3 length equals 15 residues. The CDR3 region has the DNA TGTGCCAGCAGCTTGGGTCCAGGGGACACCGGGGAGCTGTTTTTT. Protein sequence: CASSLGPGDTGELFF.

The V call is TRBV6-6, the J call TRBJ2-4; TRBD2 aligns across 10 bases. Trimming cost V 4 bases and J 3 bases; bases outside gene matches: 3. The CDR3 covers 15 residues. Germline CDR1 reads MNHNY; CDR2 reads SVGAGI (reference sequence). Here the CDR3 reads CASSSGTSVKNIQYF. The CDR3 DNA sequence: TGTGCCAGCAGTTCCGGGACTAGCGTCAAAAACATTCAGTACTTC.

The chain couples TRBV7-2 to TRBJ1-5; 10 bases match TRBD1. Germline CDR1 and CDR2: SGHTA and FQGNSA. The V gene end was trimmed by 3 bases and the J gene end by 5 bases; junction bases not matched to a gene: 1. The CDR3 length is 14 residues. In DNA, the CDR3 is TGTGCCAGCAGCTTTGGACAGGGGGATCAGCCCCAGCATTTT. This encodes CASSFGQGDQPQHF. The whole variable domain, remainder taken from reference TRBV7-2 and TRBJ1-5, is GAGVSQSPSNKVTEKGKDVELRCDPISGHTALYWYRQSLGQGLEFLIYFQGNSAPDKSGLPSDRFSAERTGGSVSTLTIQRTQQEDSAVYLCASSFGQGDQPQHFGDGTRLSIL.

This clone came up once. This rearrangement joins TRBV5-5 to TRBJ2-5; no clear D. V lost 0 bases and J lost 0, with 9 bases in between. The CDR3 totals 15 residues. Germline-derived CDR1 and CDR2 are SGHKS and YYEKEE (reference sequence). CDR3 bases: TGTGCCAGCAGCTTGGGTACAGTGTACCAAGAGACCCAGTACTTC. Its translation is CASSLGTVYQETQYF.

This clone has only one observation. The V and J genes are TRBV4-1 and TRBJ2-7; 8 bases are shared with TRBD1. The V gene end was trimmed by 2 bases and the J gene end by 0 bases; junction bases not matched to a gene: 6. This CDR3 has 16 amino acids. CDR1 MGHRA and CDR2 YSYEKL come from the germline V gene. The CDR3, as DNA: TGCGCCAGCAGCCAATCCTCCGGGACAGGCTCCTACGAGCAGTACTTC. This translates into CASSQSSGTGSYEQYF.

This clone turned up a few times. The rearrangement joins TRBV5-6 to TRBJ2-2; the D gene is possibly TRBD2 (5 bases). The CDR3 has 16 residues. V was clipped by 0 bases and J by 1 base, with 10 bases between them. CDR1 is SGHDT and CDR2 is YYEEEE in the germline V gene. The CDR3 DNA reads TGTGCCAGCAGCTTGGCCGACGGGGTGAACACCGGGGAGCTGTTTTTT. This encodes CASSLADGVNTGELFF.

J is TRBJ2-7 and V is TRBV7-8; 8 nucleotides agree with TRBD1. In germline, CDR1 is SGHVS, CDR2 FQNEAQ. The junction had 11 bases not matched to a gene; V was cut back by 4 bases and J by 6 bases. This CDR3 has 15 residues. DNA of the CDR3: TGTGCCAGCAGCTCTAGGACAGGGAAAGGTGGCGAGCAGTACTTC. It codes for CASSSRTGKGGEQYF.

This clone showed up just a few times. The chain links TRBV7-9 to TRBJ1-1, with D tentatively TRBD1 (6 bases). The CDR3 covers 14 residues. Trimming took off 11 bases at V and 7 bases at J, with 23 bases between the two ends. Germline values: CDR1 SEHNR, CDR2 FQNEAQ (reference sequence). The chain's CDR3 is CAATNGKGVDEAFF. For the CDR3, the DNA is TGTGCCGCTACTAACGGTAAGGGGGTGGATGAAGCTTTCTTT.

On this clone itself: Its ends do not fully match the called genes, so a read error is possible. V is TRBV7-3 and J is TRBJ1-2, with 7 positions matching TRBD1. The CDR3 runs to 13 residues. Germline V CDR1 and CDR2: SGHTA, FQGTGA. CDR3 nucleotides: TGTGCCAGCAGCGTAACAGGGGATTATGGCTACACCTTC. It specifies CASSVTGDYGYTF.

The genes are TRBV6-1 and TRBJ1-2; TRBD1 matches 11 bases. Germline V gene lookup returns CDR1 MNHNS and CDR2 SASEGT. The CDR3 spans 15 residues. Trimming took 7 bases from V and 4 from J; bases not matched to a gene: 8. The CDR3: CASKSGQGAGYGYTF. The CDR3 nucleotides read TGTGCCAGCAAATCCGGACAGGGGGCCGGCTATGGCTACACCTTC.